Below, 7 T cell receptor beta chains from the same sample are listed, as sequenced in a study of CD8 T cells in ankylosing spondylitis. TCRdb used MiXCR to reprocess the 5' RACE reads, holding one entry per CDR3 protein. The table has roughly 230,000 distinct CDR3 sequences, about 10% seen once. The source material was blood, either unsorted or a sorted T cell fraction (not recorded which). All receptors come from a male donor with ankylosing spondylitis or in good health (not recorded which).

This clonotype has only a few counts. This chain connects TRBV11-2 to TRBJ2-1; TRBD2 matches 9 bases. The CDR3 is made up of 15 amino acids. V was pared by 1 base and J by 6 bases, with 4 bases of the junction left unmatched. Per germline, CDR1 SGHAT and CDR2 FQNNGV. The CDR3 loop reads CASSLGLAGPNEQFF. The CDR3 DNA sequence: TGTGCCAGCAGCTTAGGCCTAGCGGGACCCAATGAGCAGTTCTTC.

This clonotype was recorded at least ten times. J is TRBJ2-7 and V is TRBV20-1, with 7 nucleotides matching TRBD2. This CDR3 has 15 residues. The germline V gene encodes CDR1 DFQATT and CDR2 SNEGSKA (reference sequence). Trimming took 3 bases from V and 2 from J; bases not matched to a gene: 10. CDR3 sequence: CSARASASGPYEQYF. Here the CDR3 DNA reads TGCAGTGCTAGGGCCTCGGCTAGCGGCCCCTACGAGCAGTACTTC.

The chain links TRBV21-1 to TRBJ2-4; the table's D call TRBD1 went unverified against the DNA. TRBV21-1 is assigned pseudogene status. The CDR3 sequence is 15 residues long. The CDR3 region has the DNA TGTGCCAGCAGCAAAGCCCGGGACAGGGGGGACATTCAGTACTTC. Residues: CASSKARDRGDIQYF.

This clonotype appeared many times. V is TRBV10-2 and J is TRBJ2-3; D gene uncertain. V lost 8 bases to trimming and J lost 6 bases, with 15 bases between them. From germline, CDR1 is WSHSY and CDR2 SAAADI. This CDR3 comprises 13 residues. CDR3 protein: CASSGRGVDTQYF. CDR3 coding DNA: TGCGCCAGCTCAGGCCGTGGCGTGGATACGCAGTATTTT.

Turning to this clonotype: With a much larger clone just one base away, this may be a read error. The CDR3 is CASVDGQASDTQYF. The CDR3 DNA reads TGCGCCAGTGTCGATGGACAGGCCTCGGATACCCAGTACTTC. The gene calls are TRBV4-1 and TRBJ2-5, with 7 bases lining up with TRBD1. Per germline, CDR1 MGHRA and CDR2 YSYEKL. V shed 9 bases, J shed 8 bases, and the junction held 15 bases outside the gene matches. CDR3 size: 14 residues.

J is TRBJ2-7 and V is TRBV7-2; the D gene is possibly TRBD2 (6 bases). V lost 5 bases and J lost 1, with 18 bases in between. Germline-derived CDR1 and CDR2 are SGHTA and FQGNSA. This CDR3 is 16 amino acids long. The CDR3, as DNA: TGTGCCAGCAGCCTTTCGGGCGGGAAGATATCCTACGAGCAGTACTTC. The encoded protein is CASSLSGGKISYEQYF.

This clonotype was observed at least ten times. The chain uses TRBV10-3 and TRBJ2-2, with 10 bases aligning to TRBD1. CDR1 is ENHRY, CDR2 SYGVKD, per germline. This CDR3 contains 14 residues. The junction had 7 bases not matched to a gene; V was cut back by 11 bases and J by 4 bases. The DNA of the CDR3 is TGTGCCGTCCCGGGACAGGGGATCACCGGGGAGCTGTTTTTT. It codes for CAVPGQGITGELFF.